This entry concerns a single TCR beta chain. The sample originates from a study of tumor-infiltrating lymphocytes in oesophageal squamous cell carcinoma. In TCRdb, the PCR reads were re-called with MiXCR into one record per CDR3 protein. This table holds around 19,000 distinct CDR3 sequences, roughly 40% found once. The germline V and J ends were trimmed by 1 base and 0 bases, with 15 bases remaining between them. This CDR3 contains 17 residues. CDR1 SGHVT and CDR2 SQSDAQ come from the germline V gene. This chain links TRBV7-4 with TRBJ1-1, with D perhaps matching TRBD1 (6 bases). This TCR came from a female donor with esophageal squamous cell carcinoma. The sequenced sample was normal esophageal tissue next to the tumor. CDR3 bases: TGTGCCAGCAGCTTAGGACAGGACGCCTTTATGAACACTGAAGCTTTCTTT. Amino acid sequence: CASSLGQDAFMNTEAFF.